The sequence of this TCR beta chain was determined in a study of blood T cell repertoires in COVID-19. The wider study: The cDNA or gDNA used as material had been derived from T cells, B-cell-depleted T cells, or PBMCs.

Trimming took 6 bases from V and 5 from J; bases not matched to a gene: 5. This CDR3 is 13 amino acids long. Germline V lookup: CDR1 MNHEY, CDR2 SVGAGI. In the study's own analysis: Reference gene primer amplification in the assay estimated nucleated cell counts. TCRdb's copy holds only in-frame clones and misses some; the assay was immunoSEQ multiplex PCR. V, J and clone size are taken as reported in that table, and D and trimming were inferred from the DNA itself. Counted here are 370,000 or so clones, over 65% occurring once; the ten biggest clones make up 1.1%. This clone has a count of ten or more.

Sequenced: peripheral blood. The source of this sequence is a human donor with acute or convalescent COVID-19. The donor label of this sample is uncertain. The chain employs TRBV6-5 and TRBJ1-1; 8 nucleotides align to TRBD1. The CDR3 loop reads CASRTGGFTEAFF. The CDR3 coding sequence is TGTGCCAGCAGAACAGGGGGTTTTACTGAAGCTTTCTTT.